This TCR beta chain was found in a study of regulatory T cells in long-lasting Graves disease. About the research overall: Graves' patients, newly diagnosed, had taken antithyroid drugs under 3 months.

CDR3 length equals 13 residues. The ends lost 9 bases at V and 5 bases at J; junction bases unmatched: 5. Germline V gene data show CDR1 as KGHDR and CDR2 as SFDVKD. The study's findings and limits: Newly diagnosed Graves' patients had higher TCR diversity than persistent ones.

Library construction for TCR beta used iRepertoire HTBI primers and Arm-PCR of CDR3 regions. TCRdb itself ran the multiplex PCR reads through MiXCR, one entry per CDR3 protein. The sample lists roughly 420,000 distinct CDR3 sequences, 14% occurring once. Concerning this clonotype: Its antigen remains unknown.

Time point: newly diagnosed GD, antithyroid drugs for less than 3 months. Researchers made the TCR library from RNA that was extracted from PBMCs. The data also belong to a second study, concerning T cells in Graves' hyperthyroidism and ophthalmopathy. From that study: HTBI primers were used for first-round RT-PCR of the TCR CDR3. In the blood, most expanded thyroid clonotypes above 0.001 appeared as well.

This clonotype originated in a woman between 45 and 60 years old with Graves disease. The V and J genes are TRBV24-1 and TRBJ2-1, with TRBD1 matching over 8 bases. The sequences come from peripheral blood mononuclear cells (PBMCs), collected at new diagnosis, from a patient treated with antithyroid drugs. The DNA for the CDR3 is TGTGCCACCCAGGGGGCATGGGACAATGAGCAGTTCTTC. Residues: CATQGAWDNEQFF.